Listed here are 14 T cell receptor beta chains from one sample, sequenced in a study of blood T cells in healthy people across ages. Sample-barcoded 5' priming and a J-beta primer mix drove a second PCR of 7 to 11 cycles. Via MiXCR, TCRdb re-called the 5' RACE reads, giving one row per CDR3 protein. Altogether 2 million or so distinct CDR3 sequences are present, around half being singletons, with the ten largest covering 2.1%. Sample: blood. Receptors originate from a woman aged 40 to 49 in good health.

The J gene is TRBJ2-7, the V gene TRBV20-1; D ambiguous. The DNA end lines up better with TRBJ2-5; the J call may be wrong. Per germline, CDR1 DFQATT and CDR2 SNEGSKA (reference sequence). The CDR3 has 13 amino acids. The CDR3 loop reads CSARGLMAETQYF. CDR3 coding DNA: TGCAGTGCTAGAGGGTTGATGGCAGAGACCCAGTACTTC.

This clonotype has just a few counts. The rearrangement joins TRBV7-2 to TRBJ1-2; TRBD1 is a possible D gene (6 bases). The V and J ends lost 5 bases and 4 bases respectively, with 17 bases between them. Germline V gene data show CDR1 as SGHTA and CDR2 as FQGNSA. The CDR3 length is 15 residues. The CDR3 sequence is CASSQEPGAGYGYTF. The CDR3 DNA reads as TGTGCCAGCAGCCAGGAGCCGGGGGCTGGCTATGGCTACACCTTC.

The V and J genes are TRBV29-1 and TRBJ2-7, with 9 bases identical to TRBD1. Germline CDR1 is SQVTM and CDR2 is ANQGSEA. The CDR3 runs 14 residues. V was clipped by 7 bases and J by 4 bases; unmatched bases: 11. The CDR3 DNA sequence: TGCAGCGCTTCTCTTCGGGACAGGGAATACGAGCAGTACTTC. Amino acids: CSASLRDREYEQYF.

The chain carries TRBV27 and TRBJ1-2; D is perhaps TRBD1 (6 bases). The V end was cut by 3 bases, the J end by 5 bases, with 19 bases between. Germline V CDR1 and CDR2: MNHEY, SMNVEV (reference sequence). This CDR3 contains 16 residues. The DNA of the CDR3 is TGTGCCAGCAGTTTTGGTCGGAGAGGGGGGTGGTATGGCTACACCTTC. Its translation: CASSFGRRGGWYGYTF.

Regarding this clonotype: One end of the junction fails to match germline, which may point to a read error. The J gene is TRBJ2-1, the V gene TRBV20-1, with D maybe TRBD1 (5 bases). This CDR3 contains 16 residues. In germline, CDR1 is DFQATT, CDR2 SNEGSKA (reference sequence). CDR3 nucleotides: TGCAGCGCTAGAGATGAGGAAGGGGCCGAGAGAGAGACCCAGTTCTTC. It codes for CSARDEEGAERETQFF.

The chain links TRBV12-3 or TRBV12-4 to TRBJ1-2; 7 positions agree with TRBD1. The CDR3 consists of 14 residues. Trimming took 3 bases from V and 5 from J; bases not matched to a gene: 6. The CDR3 spells CASSLGTEQYGYTF. DNA of the CDR3: TGTGCCAGCAGTTTGGGGACAGAACAATATGGCTACACCTTC.

The sample holds a few counts of this clonotype. V is TRBV6-4 and J is TRBJ2-1, with 9 bases matching TRBD2. CDR1 is MRHNA, CDR2 SNTAGT, per germline. The length of the CDR3 is 15 residues. The J segment lost 6 bases and the V segment lost 0 bases, leaving 3 bases of the junction unmatched. The CDR3 protein is CASSDSPRGGNEQFF. The CDR3 DNA is TGTGCCAGCAGTGACTCCCCGCGGGGGGGCAATGAGCAGTTCTTC.

The sample holds a few counts of this clonotype. The V gene is TRBV10-3, the J gene TRBJ2-4, with 9 bases lining up with TRBD1. Trimming took 4 bases from V and 8 from J; bases not matched to a gene: 6. Per germline, CDR1 ENHRY and CDR2 SYGVKD. The CDR3 spans 14 residues. Written as DNA, the CDR3 is TGTGCCATCAGTGGGGACAGGGAGGGATACATTCAGTACTTC. Translating gives CAISGDREGYIQYF.

This sequence joins TRBV4-3 and TRBJ2-3, with 11 bases matching TRBD1. Per germline, CDR1 LGHNA and CDR2 YSLEER. This CDR3 has 16 amino acids. J was trimmed by 5 bases and V by 0 bases; bases with no gene match: 4. The CDR3 reads CASSQDWGQGVDTQYF. The CDR3 bases are TGCGCCAGCAGCCAAGATTGGGGACAGGGGGTAGATACGCAGTATTTT.

The rearrangement uses TRBV18 and TRBJ1-2; perhaps TRBD1 as D (5 bases). Trimming removed 6 bases at V and 9 bases at J, with 17 bases between. In germline, CDR1 is KGHSH, CDR2 LQKENI. This CDR3 contains 13 residues. CDR3 nucleotides: TGTGCCAGCTCTCGAATCGGAGGGGATAGCTACACCTTC. As protein: CASSRIGGDSYTF.

The chain joins TRBV6-5 to TRBJ2-5; D unresolved. The CDR3 has 11 amino acids. Germline assignment: CDR1 MNHEY and CDR2 SVGAGI. V was shortened by 4 bases and J by 7 bases, with 7 bases between the two germline ends. CDR3 protein: CASSFRATQYF. The CDR3 nucleotides are TGTGCCAGCAGTTTTCGGGCGACCCAGTACTTC.

This sequence joins TRBV20-1 and TRBJ1-2; 7 nucleotides align to TRBD1. Per germline, CDR1 DFQATT and CDR2 SNEGSKA (reference sequence). Unmatched junction bases numbered 10, after V lost 5 bases and J lost 1 base. The CDR3 extends over 15 amino acids. CDR3 sequence reads: CSAPGKGQNNYGYTF. CDR3 bases: TGCAGTGCTCCCGGTAAGGGACAGAATAACTATGGCTACACCTTC.

The chain has TRBV20-1 and TRBJ1-5; D is uncertain. The CDR3 has 15 amino acids. V gave up 0 bases and J gave up 7 bases, with 16 bases separating them. Germline V CDR1 and CDR2: DFQATT, SNEGSKA (reference sequence). The CDR3 loop is CSARDSAKIIQPQHF. The CDR3 bases are TGCAGTGCTAGAGATTCCGCCAAGATTATCCAGCCCCAGCATTTT.

This rearrangement joins TRBV28 to TRBJ2-7; D is perhaps TRBD1 or TRBD2 (5 bases each). Germline CDR1 is MDHEN and CDR2 is SYDVKM. Trimming stripped 5 bases from V and 2 bases from J, with 13 bases between. The CDR3 has 14 residues. The CDR3 spells CASSIPRDPYEQYF. For the CDR3, the DNA is TGTGCCAGCAGTATTCCCCGGGACCCCTACGAGCAGTACTTC.